These T cell receptor beta chains were read from a single sample in a study of blood T cells in healthy people across ages. Using its own MiXCR run on the 5' RACE reads, TCRdb lists one record per CDR3 protein. The sample shows approximately 810,000 distinct CDR3 sequences, under 40% of them seen only once. Sequencing was carried out using blood. The receptors stem from a man aged 18 to 35 in good health. Each CDR3 is given with its conserved first and last residue. D genes are given only for firm matches.

d_call v_call cdr3_aa
- TRBV9 CASSVVALGDTQYF
TRBD1 TRBV12-3/TRBV12-4 CASSSYPGQQADTQYF
- TRBV7-2 CASSLGFLSYEQYF
TRBD2 TRBV4-1 CASSPYRTSGGRDEQFF
TRBD2 TRBV20-1 CSARDSSGVSYEQYF
- TRBV19 CASSIDPSVQAQHF
TRBD1 TRBV3-1 CASSPGTGLDTGELFF
TRBD1 TRBV7-3 CASSPGQGYDNEQYF
TRBD1 TRBV6-5 CASSRSGTEQYF
- TRBV7-2 CASSDGGTYEQYF
TRBD2 TRBV29-1 CSVEGVASGERSSYNEQFF
- TRBV7-6 CASSLDTWGERFF
- TRBV20-1 CSAPQLSYNSEQFF
TRBD2 TRBV4-3 CASSQGAFGRETQYF
- TRBV7-2 CASSLEWGTGELFF
- TRBV7-3 CASSLNRVPKGTEAFF
TRBD1 TRBV20-1 CSALRGTGNTEAFF
- TRBV29-1 CSVGLRDTEAFF
- TRBV10-3 CAIRTAGDRRDEQFF
TRBD2 TRBV6-6 CASSYASGDSYEQFF
- TRBV29-1 CSVAMEGEQYF
TRBD1 TRBV4-1 CASTQGTEFNEQYF
- TRBV18 CASSPTAGGPNQPQHF
- TRBV9 CASSVTFQNQETQYF
- TRBV20-1 CSARTGTAYGYTF
TRBD1 TRBV7-9 CASRPGTGNYGYTF
TRBD1 TRBV7-2 CASSAATGQAYGYTF
TRBD1 TRBV2 CASSKTTGTGAYNEQFF
- TRBV5-4 CASSVSGTPPNEQYF
- TRBV6-2/TRBV6-3 CASSPLGTAEETQYF
- TRBV7-8 CASSLPRYNPATNEKLFF
- TRBV7-8 CASSFWPGSPSGANVLTF
TRBD2 TRBV20-1 CSAGRSSGGVADTQYF